The T cell receptor beta chain described here comes from a study of T cells after posttransplantation cyclophosphamide (dated by TCRdb to about 2016). General notes on the study: T cell repertoire reconstitution was tracked by TRB sequencing after myeloablative bone marrow transplantation in which posttransplantation cyclophosphamide was used as GVHD prophylaxis. Antigen receptor sequencing was done on samples from roughly 38 PTCy-treated patients and from 15 to 20 related bone marrow donors of those patients. TRB sequencing was performed on blood from all 30 or so PTCy patients with 1-year posttransplant specimens. In 3 patients, TRB sequencing was also performed on up to 3 more blood samples taken 2 to 5.2 years after transplant, and in 4 patients, pretransplant blood was also TRB-sequenced. Because TRA and TRB clonality were tightly correlated in 9 samples, subsequent TCR analyses were focused on TRB only. Public TRB sequences were searched against a database of over 3,000 sequences associated with responses to pathogens, tumor antigens, self-antigens and alloantigens. Overall study results and their limits: At 1-2 months, donor-recipient similarity was low but rose over the first year, and the later blood repertoires were often dominated by donor CD8+ memory clones. Across the approximately 48 patients, TRB clonality was highly associated with recipient CMV seropositivity and CMV reactivation, and diversity with PTCy was similar to that in the CNI/methotrexate controls. The TRB repertoires of T cells infiltrating skin or the GI tract showed only limited overlap with the TRB repertoires found in blood.

On the day of marrow donation, related bone marrow donors gave peripheral blood samples. Mononuclear cells from peripheral blood and bone marrow were separated by Ficoll-Hypaque density centrifugation and then cryopreserved. The germline V gene gives CDR1 as SGHTA and CDR2 as FQGNSA. V and J are truncated by 3 bases and 1 base respectively, leaving an intervening sequence of 7 bases. The CDR3 measures 13 amino acids from cysteine to phenylalanine. Here the CDR3 DNA is all that survives: 39 bases in frame from base 1. Genomic DNA was used for TRB sequencing, which was performed with the immunoSEQ assay at survey resolution or with the hsTCRB kit. The paper's processing steps were these. The immunoSEQ software handled initial read processing, and the LymphoSeq R package was used for repertoire analyses. For each TRB dataset, clonality was calculated as 1 minus normalized Shannon entropy, and the Gini coefficient was computed as well. Phenotypes of unsorted samples were inferred by mapping TRB sequences from sorted subsets of the recipient or donor onto unsorted samples of the same recipient. The immuneACCESS repertoire file appears here via TCRdb, limited to in-frame rearrangements. These files lack a portion of the clones; in checked studies, under half of the deficit traces to unresolved V genes, and the cause of the others is not known. V, J and clone size reflect that table, while D and trimming were determined from the DNA. The table shows tens of thousands of clones here, with no singletons. The top ten constitute approximately 2% of the sample.

This clone occurred a few times. The target of this receptor is not known. The record has no base qualities; no much larger clone is one base away. The source is a man in his forties in good health, CMV-negative, and a related stem cell transplant donor. The sequenced material came from PBMCs. The receptor chain draws on TRBV7-2 and TRBJ2-7; the D gene remains uncertain. The CDR3 region: CASSLYSSYEQYF. Read as DNA, the sequence is TGTGCCAGCAGCTTGTACAGTTCCTACGAGCAGTACTTC.